Below, 25 T cell receptor beta chains from the same sample are listed, as sequenced in a study of vaccination and CD4 T cells after COVID-19. The Oncomine TCR Beta short-read assay was applied to DNA of cultured CD4+ T cells. Each CDR3 protein gets one entry after TCRdb re-called the PCR reads with MiXCR. The repertoire consists of just under 20,000 distinct CDR3 sequences, with about 61% occurring once and the leading ten covering roughly 8%. Their specific antigens are unknown. Treatment here: roughly 11-day PBMC culture with coronavirus spike peptide pools or control peptides (ViraFEST assay). Material for sequencing was CD4+ T cells from blood, cultured in vitro. These receptors were taken from a human donor who had recovered from COVID-19.

This chain uses TRBV2 with TRBJ1-2; D uncertain. Deletions cut 5 bases from V and 8 bases from J, with 12 bases between. The germline CDR1 and CDR2 sequences are SNHLY and FYNNEI. CDR3 length: 12 residues. CDR3 coding DNA: TGTGCCAGCAGTCCCTGGACCGGCGGCTACACCTTC. As protein: CASSPWTGGYTF.

The CDR3: CATSDPGRHQDTQYF. DNA of the CDR3: TGTGCCACCAGTGATCCGGGGAGACACCAGGATACGCAGTATTTT. The V and J genes are TRBV24-1 and TRBJ2-3, with D possibly being TRBD2 (5 bases). Per the germline V gene, CDR1 is KGHDR and CDR2 is SFDVKD. The V gene lost 3 bases and the J gene lost 6 bases, with 15 bases spanning the gap. This CDR3 spans 15 amino acids.

The chain recombines TRBV6-2 or TRBV6-3 with TRBJ2-3, with D uncertain. Germline values: CDR1 MNHEY, CDR2 SVGEGT. Trimming took 5 bases from V and 2 from J, leaving 11 bases between them. The CDR3 is 14 amino acids. The CDR3 is CASSDPGLTDTQYF. The CDR3 DNA reads as TGTGCCAGCAGTGATCCGGGCCTCACAGATACGCAGTATTTT.

This rearrangement joins TRBV6-2 or TRBV6-3 to TRBJ2-7; D might be TRBD1 (5 bases). The germline V gene has CDR1 MNHEY and CDR2 SVGEGT. V lost 5 bases and J lost 5, with 13 bases in between. The CDR3 extends over 13 amino acids. In DNA, the CDR3 is TGTGCCAGCAGTCCTGGGGCTAGGGACGAGCAGTACTTC. Translation gives CASSPGARDEQYF.

V usage is TRBV7-2 and J usage is TRBJ2-3; 8 bases are a match to TRBD2. Germline loops: CDR1 SGHTA, CDR2 FQGNSA. Trimming took 5 bases from V and 3 from J; bases not matched to a gene: 13. The CDR3 totals 17 residues. DNA of the CDR3: TGTGCCAGCAGCCCGTCGGGAGGGCGGGAGATGACAGATACGCAGTATTTT. It translates to CASSPSGGREMTDTQYF.

The V and J genes are TRBV20-1 and TRBJ2-7, with 7 bases aligning to TRBD1. Germline assignment: CDR1 DFQATT and CDR2 SNEGSKA (reference sequence). The junction had 15 bases not matched to a gene; V was cut back by 3 bases and J by 7 bases. The length of the CDR3 is 15 residues. CDR3 in DNA: TGCAGTGCTAGGCGAGAGGGGGCGCTTTTGGTTGAGCAGTACTTC. It specifies CSARREGALLVEQYF.

V gene TRBV7-2 combines with J gene TRBJ2-7; no clear D. The CDR3 length is 14 residues. CDR1 is SGHTA and CDR2 is FQGNSA in the germline V gene. V lost 9 bases and J 1 base, leaving 16 bases between the germline ends. In nucleotides, the CDR3 is TGTGCCAGTGCACCTGGCGCGCATTCCTACGAGCAGTACTTC. It translates to CASAPGAHSYEQYF.

This clonotype was recorded a few times. The V gene is TRBV28, the J gene TRBJ2-2, with D perhaps TRBD2 (6 bases). The germline CDR1 and CDR2 sequences are MDHEN and SYDVKM. The V end was cut by 1 base, the J end by 0 bases, with 9 bases between. This CDR3 is built from 16 residues. The CDR3 is CASSLFSGTNTGELFF. CDR3 in DNA: TGTGCCAGCAGTTTATTTAGCGGAACGAACACCGGGGAGCTGTTTTTT.

CDR3 amino acids: CASSGTSGLNGQYF. The CDR3 coding sequence is TGTGCCAGCAGTGGGACTAGCGGGCTTAACGGGCAGTACTTC. V gene TRBV6-1 combines with J gene TRBJ2-7; 11 positions match TRBD2. In germline, CDR1 is MNHNS, CDR2 SASEGT. V was pared by 4 bases and J by 9 bases, with 8 bases of the junction left unmatched. The CDR3 runs to 14 residues.

This clonotype was picked up a small number of times. The V call is TRBV21-1, the J call TRBJ1-5; the D call in the table, TRBD1, was not verified against the DNA. TRBV21-1 has pseudogene status. CDR3 length equals 15 residues. This chain's CDR3 is CASSPTGNSNQPQHF. For the CDR3, the DNA is TGTGCCAGCAGCCCGACAGGGAACAGCAATCAGCCCCAGCATTTT.

This clonotype turned up a few times. The chain links TRBV6-1 to TRBJ1-5, with 7 positions matching TRBD1. V shed 2 bases and J 5 bases; nucleotides not matched to a gene: 6. Germline assignment: CDR1 MNHNS and CDR2 SASEGT. The CDR3 has 15 residues. This CDR3 is CASSERRGPDQPQHF. As DNA, the CDR3 is TGTGCCAGCAGTGAAAGGAGGGGGCCCGATCAGCCCCAGCATTTT.

J is TRBJ1-5 and V is TRBV28; 8 bases line up with TRBD1. Germline-derived CDR1 and CDR2 are MDHEN and SYDVKM. V lost 5 bases to trimming and J lost 6 bases; unmatched junction nucleotides: 3. The CDR3 extends over 13 amino acids. The CDR3 sequence is CASSPDRVQPQHF. CDR3 coding DNA: TGTGCCAGCAGTCCGGACAGGGTTCAGCCCCAGCATTTT.

This clonotype was observed a handful of times. The chain uses TRBV24-1 and TRBJ2-2; 12 nucleotides line up with TRBD1. Germline V gene sequence: CDR1 KGHDR, CDR2 SFDVKD. The CDR3 runs to 18 residues. Losses at the gene ends were 4 bases for V and 4 bases for J; bases not matched to a gene: 9. CDR3 bases: TGTGCCACCAGTGACCAAAGGGACAGGGGGCATGGCACCGGGGAGCTGTTTTTT. Its translation is CATSDQRDRGHGTGELFF.

This rearrangement joins TRBV7-6 to TRBJ1-2; D is ambiguous. The CDR3 has 13 amino acids. V was trimmed by 4 bases and J by 4 bases, leaving 10 bases between them. Per the germline V gene, CDR1 is SGHVS and CDR2 is FNYEAQ. CDR3 amino acids: CASSSRVGYGYTF. For the CDR3, the DNA is TGTGCCAGCAGCTCCCGGGTTGGCTATGGCTACACCTTC.

The chain has TRBV19 and TRBJ2-5, with TRBD1 identical over 8 bases. CDR3 length: 16 residues. Germline-derived CDR1 and CDR2 are LNHDA and SQIVND (reference sequence). Germline trimming cut 3 bases from V and 4 bases from J; bases unmatched to any gene: 10. CDR3 DNA: TGTGCCAGTAGTATCGGCGACAGGGGACGAGGAGAGACCCAGTACTTC. Translating it yields CASSIGDRGRGETQYF.

This CDR3 is CSARDHVSGNTIYF. The CDR3 DNA follows: TGCAGTGCTAGAGATCACGTCTCTGGAAACACCATATATTTT. The chain recombines TRBV20-1 with TRBJ1-3, with D uncertain. The CDR3 runs to 14 residues. Germline V CDR1 and CDR2: DFQATT, SNEGSKA (reference sequence). Trimming left V 0 bases short and J 0 bases short, with 6 bases between.

This chain uses TRBV7-2 with TRBJ2-5; TRBD2 might be the D (5 bases). Germline V lookup: CDR1 SGHTA, CDR2 FQGNSA. Trimming took 3 bases from V and 4 from J, leaving 9 bases between them. This CDR3 has 13 amino acids. CDR3 loop: CASSFPGGETQYF. CDR3 nucleotides: TGTGCCAGCAGCTTCCCTGGAGGAGAGACCCAGTACTTC.

The sample holds a few counts of this clonotype. The rearrangement joins TRBV20-1 to TRBJ2-5; 9 nucleotides align to TRBD1. Germline CDR1 DFQATT, CDR2 SNEGSKA (reference sequence). Trimming took 7 bases from V and 6 from J; bases not matched to a gene: 12. The CDR3 is 14 residues long. The CDR3 DNA follows: TGCAGTGGCAGGGCGGGACAGGGTATTAAGACCCAGTACTTC. This encodes CSGRAGQGIKTQYF.

The chain has TRBV7-6 and TRBJ2-3; TRBD1 is a possible D gene (7 bases). The CDR3 runs 16 residues. Trimming took 4 bases from V and 0 from J, leaving 14 bases between them. Germline V CDR1 and CDR2: SGHVS, FNYEAQ. The CDR3 is CASSYTGAGSTDTQYF. CDR3 sequence (DNA): TGTGCCAGCAGCTATACAGGGGCGGGGAGCACAGATACGCAGTATTTT.

The chain links TRBV6-5 to TRBJ2-5; the match to TRBD1 covers 9 bases. Germline V gene sequence: CDR1 MNHEY, CDR2 SVGAGI. After removal of 2 bases from V and 4 bases from J, the junction contained 5 bases not matched to a gene. This CDR3 contains 15 residues. The CDR3 coding sequence is TGTGCCAGCAGTTACACAGGGGGCGTCGTAGAGACCCAGTACTTC. It translates to CASSYTGGVVETQYF.

The gene calls are TRBV28 and TRBJ2-3, with D possibly matching TRBD2 (6 bases). The ends were cut back, 7 bases at V and 0 bases at J, with 8 bases in the middle. This CDR3 has 13 amino acids. Germline CDR1 reads MDHEN; CDR2 reads SYDVKM. CDR3 DNA: TGTGCCAGCAAGCGGGCTAGCACAGATACGCAGTATTTT. Its protein is CASKRASTDTQYF.

This clonotype was recorded only once. The chain has TRBV14 and TRBJ2-7, with a possible D match to TRBD1 (6 bases). CDR3 length equals 14 residues. With 10 bases removed from V and 2 bases from J, the gap between germline ends came to 18 bases. Per the germline V gene, CDR1 is SGHDN and CDR2 is FVKESK. The CDR3 DNA is TGTGCCATCAGTGAAAGGGGGTATCCCTACGAGCAGTACTTC. Its translation: CAISERGYPYEQYF.

This chain connects TRBV19 to TRBJ2-2; D is undetermined. The CDR3 is 14 amino acids. The germline CDR1 and CDR2 sequences are LNHDA and SQIVND (reference sequence). The V and J ends lost 7 bases and 6 bases respectively, with 15 bases between them. The CDR3 spells CASKVSGRAGELFF. CDR3 DNA sequence: TGTGCCAGTAAAGTTTCGGGTCGGGCCGGGGAGCTGTTTTTT. The complete variable domain, with remaining parts taken from reference TRBV19 and TRBJ2-2, reads DGGITQSPKYLFRKEGQNVTLSCEQNLNHDAMYWYRQDPGQGLRLIYYSQIVNDFQKGDIAEGYSVSREKKESFPLTVTSAQKNPTAFYLCASKVSGRAGELFFGEGSRLTVL.

The CDR3 region has the DNA TGTGCCAGCAGTGACGAGGGGGCAAGGTCACCCCTCCACTTT. It yields the protein CASSDEGARSPLHF. This chain links TRBV2 with TRBJ1-6; 7 bases map to TRBD1. J was trimmed by 10 bases and V by 3 bases; bases with no gene match: 6. Germline V gene data show CDR1 as SNHLY and CDR2 as FYNNEI. The CDR3 loop spans 14 amino acids.

J is TRBJ2-1 and V is TRBV6-1, with 15 positions matching TRBD2. CDR1 is MNHNS and CDR2 is SASEGT in the germline V gene. The CDR3 covers 16 residues. Trimming took 6 bases from V and 10 from J; bases not matched to a gene: 10. The CDR3 loop is CASRTSGLAGGGEQFF. In DNA form, the CDR3 reads TGTGCCAGCAGGACCTCGGGACTAGCGGGAGGAGGGGAGCAGTTCTTC.